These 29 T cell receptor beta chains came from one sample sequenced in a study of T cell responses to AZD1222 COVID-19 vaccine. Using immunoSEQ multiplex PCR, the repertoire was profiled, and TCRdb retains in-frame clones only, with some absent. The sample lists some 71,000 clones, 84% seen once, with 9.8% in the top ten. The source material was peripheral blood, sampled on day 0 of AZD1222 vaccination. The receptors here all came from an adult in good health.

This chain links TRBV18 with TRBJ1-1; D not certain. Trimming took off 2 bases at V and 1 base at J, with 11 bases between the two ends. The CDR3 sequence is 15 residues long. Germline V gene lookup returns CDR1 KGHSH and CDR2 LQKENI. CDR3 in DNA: TGTGCCAGCTCACCAGCGCAGAATTCGAACACTGAAGCTTTCTTT. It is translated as CASSPAQNSNTEAFF.

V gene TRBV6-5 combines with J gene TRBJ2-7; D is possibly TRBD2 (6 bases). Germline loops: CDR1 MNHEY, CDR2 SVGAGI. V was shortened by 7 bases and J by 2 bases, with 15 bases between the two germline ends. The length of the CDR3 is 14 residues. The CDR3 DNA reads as TGTGCCAGCAAGGGTTATGGGGGGACCTACGAGCAGTACTTC. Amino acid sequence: CASKGYGGTYEQYF.

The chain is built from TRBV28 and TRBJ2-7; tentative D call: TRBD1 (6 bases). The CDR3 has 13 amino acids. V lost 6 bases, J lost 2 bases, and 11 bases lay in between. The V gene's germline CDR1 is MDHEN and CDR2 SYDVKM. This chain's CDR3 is CASSLDSPYEQYF. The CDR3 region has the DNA TGTGCCAGCAGCCTGGACAGCCCCTACGAGCAGTACTTC.

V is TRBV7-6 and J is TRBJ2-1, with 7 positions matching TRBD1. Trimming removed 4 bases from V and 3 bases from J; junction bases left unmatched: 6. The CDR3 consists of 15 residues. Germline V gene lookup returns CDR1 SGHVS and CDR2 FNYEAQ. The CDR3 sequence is CASSYTGALYNEQFF. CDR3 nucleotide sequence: TGTGCCAGCAGCTATACAGGGGCCCTCTACAATGAGCAGTTCTTC.

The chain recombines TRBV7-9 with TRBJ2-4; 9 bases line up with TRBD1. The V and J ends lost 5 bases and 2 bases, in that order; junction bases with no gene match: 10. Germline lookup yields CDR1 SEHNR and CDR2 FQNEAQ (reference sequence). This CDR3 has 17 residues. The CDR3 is CASSPGATGGPKNIQYF. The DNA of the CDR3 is TGTGCCAGCAGCCCAGGGGCGACAGGGGGGCCCAAAAACATTCAGTACTTC.

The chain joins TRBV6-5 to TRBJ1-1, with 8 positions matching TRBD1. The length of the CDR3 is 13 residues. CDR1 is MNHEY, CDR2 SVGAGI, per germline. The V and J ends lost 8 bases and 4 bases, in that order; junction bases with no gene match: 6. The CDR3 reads CASLTGVGTEAFF. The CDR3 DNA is TGTGCCAGCCTGACAGGGGTTGGCACTGAAGCTTTCTTT.

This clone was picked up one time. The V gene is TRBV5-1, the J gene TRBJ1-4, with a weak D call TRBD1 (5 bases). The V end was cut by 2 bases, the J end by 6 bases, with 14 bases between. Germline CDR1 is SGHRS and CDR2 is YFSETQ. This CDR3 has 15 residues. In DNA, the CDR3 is TGCGCCAGCAGCTTTTGGACACCGAAGGATGAAAAACTGTTTTTT. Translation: CASSFWTPKDEKLFF.

In DNA form, the CDR3 reads TGCGCCAGCAGCTACTTAAGGGGACAGACTCGTGAAAAACTGTTTTTT. Protein sequence: CASSYLRGQTREKLFF. V and J are TRBV5-1 and TRBJ1-4; 7 bases map to TRBD1. Germline trimming cut 3 bases from V and 7 bases from J; bases unmatched to any gene: 12. The CDR3 runs 16 residues. CDR1 SGHRS and CDR2 YFSETQ come from the germline V gene.

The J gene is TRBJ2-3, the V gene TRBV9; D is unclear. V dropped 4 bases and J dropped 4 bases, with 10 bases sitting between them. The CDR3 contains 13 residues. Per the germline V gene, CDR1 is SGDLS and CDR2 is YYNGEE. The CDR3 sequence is CASSSASPDTQYF. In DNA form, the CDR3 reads TGTGCCAGCAGCTCCGCGAGCCCAGATACGCAGTATTTT.

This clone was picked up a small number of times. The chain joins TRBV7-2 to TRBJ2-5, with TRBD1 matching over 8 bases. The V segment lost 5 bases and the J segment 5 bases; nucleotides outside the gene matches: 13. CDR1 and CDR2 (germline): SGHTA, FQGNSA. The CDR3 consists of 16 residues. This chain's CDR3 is CASSEQGVGYGETQYF. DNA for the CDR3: TGTGCCAGCAGCGAACAGGGGGTAGGGTATGGGGAGACCCAGTACTTC. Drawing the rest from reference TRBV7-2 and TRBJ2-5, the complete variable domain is GAGVSQSPSNKVTEKGKDVELRCDPISGHTALYWYRQSLGQGLEFLIYFQGNSAPDKSGLPSDRFSAERTGGSVSTLTIQRTQQEDSAVYLCASSEQGVGYGETQYFGPGTRLLVL.

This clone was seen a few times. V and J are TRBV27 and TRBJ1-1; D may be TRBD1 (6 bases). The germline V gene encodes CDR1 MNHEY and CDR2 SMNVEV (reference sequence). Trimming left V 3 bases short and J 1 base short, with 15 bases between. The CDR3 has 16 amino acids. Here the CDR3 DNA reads TGTGCCAGCAGTTTGACGGGACACCGGGGGAACACTGAAGCTTTCTTT. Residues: CASSLTGHRGNTEAFF.

The CDR3 DNA follows: TGTGCCTGGAGCTCGGCCCAGGGACCTGGAAACACCATATATTTT. Protein sequence: CAWSSAQGPGNTIYF. V gene TRBV30 combines with J gene TRBJ1-3; D possibly corresponds to TRBD1 (5 bases). Germline CDR1 reads GTSNPN; CDR2 reads SVGIG (reference sequence). This CDR3 spans 15 amino acids. The germline V and J ends were trimmed by 3 bases and 2 bases, with 14 bases remaining between them.

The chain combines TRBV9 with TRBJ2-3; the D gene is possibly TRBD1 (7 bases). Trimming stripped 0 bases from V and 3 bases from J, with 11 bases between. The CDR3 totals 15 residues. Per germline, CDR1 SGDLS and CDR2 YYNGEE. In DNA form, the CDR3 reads TGTGCCAGCAGCGTAGCCCAGGGGGGTACAGATACGCAGTATTTT. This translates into CASSVAQGGTDTQYF.

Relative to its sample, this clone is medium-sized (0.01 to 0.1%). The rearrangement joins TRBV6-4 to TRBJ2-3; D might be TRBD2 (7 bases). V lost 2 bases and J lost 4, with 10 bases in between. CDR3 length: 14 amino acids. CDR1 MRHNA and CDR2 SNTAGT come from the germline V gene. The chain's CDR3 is CASSDGEGADTQYF. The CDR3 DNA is TGTGCCAGCAGTGACGGGGAGGGGGCAGATACGCAGTATTTT.

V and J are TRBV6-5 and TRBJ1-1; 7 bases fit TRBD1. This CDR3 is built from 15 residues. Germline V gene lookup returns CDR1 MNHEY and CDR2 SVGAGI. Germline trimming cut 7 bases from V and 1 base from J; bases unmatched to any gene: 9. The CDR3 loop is CASKTDRLPNTEAFF. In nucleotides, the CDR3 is TGTGCCAGCAAGACGGACAGGTTGCCGAACACTGAAGCTTTCTTT.

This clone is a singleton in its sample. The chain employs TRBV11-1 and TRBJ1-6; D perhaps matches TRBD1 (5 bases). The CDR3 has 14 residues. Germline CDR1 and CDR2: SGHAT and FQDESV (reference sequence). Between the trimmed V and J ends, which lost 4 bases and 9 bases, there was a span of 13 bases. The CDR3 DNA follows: TGTGCCAGCAGCTCCTGGGGGTTGGGTTCACCCCTCCACTTT. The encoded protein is CASSSWGLGSPLHF.

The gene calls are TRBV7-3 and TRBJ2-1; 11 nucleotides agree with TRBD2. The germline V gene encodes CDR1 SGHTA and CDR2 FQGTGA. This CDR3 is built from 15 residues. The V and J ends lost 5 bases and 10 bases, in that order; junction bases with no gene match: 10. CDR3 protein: CASSPGTSGFLEQFF. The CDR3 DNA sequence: TGTGCCAGCAGCCCGGGGACTAGCGGTTTCCTGGAGCAGTTCTTC.

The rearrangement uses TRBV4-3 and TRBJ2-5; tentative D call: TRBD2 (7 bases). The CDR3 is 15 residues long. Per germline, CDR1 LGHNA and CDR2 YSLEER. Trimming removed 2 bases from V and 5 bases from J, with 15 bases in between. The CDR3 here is CASSQRIGGEETQYF. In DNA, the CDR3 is TGCGCCAGCAGCCAACGGATAGGGGGGGAGGAGACCCAGTACTTC.

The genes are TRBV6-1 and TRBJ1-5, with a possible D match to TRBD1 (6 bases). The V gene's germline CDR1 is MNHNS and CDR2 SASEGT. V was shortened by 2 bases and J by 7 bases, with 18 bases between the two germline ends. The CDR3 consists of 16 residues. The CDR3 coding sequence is TGTGCCAGCAGTGAACTAGTTGGGGGCCCGGGGCAGCCCCAGCATTTT. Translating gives CASSELVGGPGQPQHF.

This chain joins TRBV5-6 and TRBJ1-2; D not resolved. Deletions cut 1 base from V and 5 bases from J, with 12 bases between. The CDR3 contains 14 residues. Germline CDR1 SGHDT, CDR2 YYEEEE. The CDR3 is CASSLLAVGYGYTF. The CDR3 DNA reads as TGTGCCAGCAGCTTGCTCGCGGTCGGATATGGCTACACCTTC.

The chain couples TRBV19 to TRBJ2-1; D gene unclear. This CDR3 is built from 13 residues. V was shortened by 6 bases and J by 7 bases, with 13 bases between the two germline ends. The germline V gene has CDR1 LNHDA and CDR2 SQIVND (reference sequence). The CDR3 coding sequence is TGTGCCAGTAGGCCAAGGGTAGGAAATGAGCAGTTCTTC. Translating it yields CASRPRVGNEQFF.

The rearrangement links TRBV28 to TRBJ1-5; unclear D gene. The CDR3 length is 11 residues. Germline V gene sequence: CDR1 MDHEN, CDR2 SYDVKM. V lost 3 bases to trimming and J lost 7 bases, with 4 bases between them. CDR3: CASSFGQPQHF. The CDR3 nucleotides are TGTGCCAGCAGTTTTGGACAGCCCCAGCATTTT.

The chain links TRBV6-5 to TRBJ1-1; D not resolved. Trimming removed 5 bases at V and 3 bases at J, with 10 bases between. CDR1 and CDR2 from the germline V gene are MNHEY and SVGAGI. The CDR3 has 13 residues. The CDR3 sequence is CASSLKLHTEAFF. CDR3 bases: TGTGCCAGCAGTCTCAAGCTTCACACTGAAGCTTTCTTT.

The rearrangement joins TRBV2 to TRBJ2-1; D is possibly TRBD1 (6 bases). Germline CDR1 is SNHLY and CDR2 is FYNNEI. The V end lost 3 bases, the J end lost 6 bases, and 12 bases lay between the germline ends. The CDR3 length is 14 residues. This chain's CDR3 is CASSDLPRGNEQFF. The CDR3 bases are TGTGCCAGCAGTGATCTCCCCAGGGGCAATGAGCAGTTCTTC.

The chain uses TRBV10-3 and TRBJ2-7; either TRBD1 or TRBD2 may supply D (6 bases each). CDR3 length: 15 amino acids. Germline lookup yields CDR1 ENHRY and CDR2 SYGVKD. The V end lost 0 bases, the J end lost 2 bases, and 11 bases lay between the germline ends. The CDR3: CAISESGGGTYEQYF. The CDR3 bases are TGTGCCATCAGTGAGTCCGGAGGGGGAACCTACGAGCAGTACTTC.

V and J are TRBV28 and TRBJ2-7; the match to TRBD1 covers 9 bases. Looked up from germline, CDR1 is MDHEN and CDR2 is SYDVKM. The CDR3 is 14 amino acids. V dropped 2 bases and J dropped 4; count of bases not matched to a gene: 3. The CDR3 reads CASSLPGQGYEQYF. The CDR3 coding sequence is TGTGCCAGCAGTTTACCTGGACAGGGGTACGAGCAGTACTTC.

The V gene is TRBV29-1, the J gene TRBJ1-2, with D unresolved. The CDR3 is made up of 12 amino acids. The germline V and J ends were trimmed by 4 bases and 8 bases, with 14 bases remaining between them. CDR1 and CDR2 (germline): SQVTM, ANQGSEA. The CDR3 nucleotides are TGCAGCGTTGTTACCGCGGGGAGAGGCTACACCTTC. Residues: CSVVTAGRGYTF.

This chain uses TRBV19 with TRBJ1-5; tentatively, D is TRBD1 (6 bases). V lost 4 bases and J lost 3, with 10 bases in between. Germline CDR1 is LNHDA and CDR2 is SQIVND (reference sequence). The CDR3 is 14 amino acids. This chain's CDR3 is CASSTWTVNQPQHF. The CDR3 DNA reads TGTGCCAGTAGTACGTGGACAGTCAATCAGCCCCAGCATTTT.

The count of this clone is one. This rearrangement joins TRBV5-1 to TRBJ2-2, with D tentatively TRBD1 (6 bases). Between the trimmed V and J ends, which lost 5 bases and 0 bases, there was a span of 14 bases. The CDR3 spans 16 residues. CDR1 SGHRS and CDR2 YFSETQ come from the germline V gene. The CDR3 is CASRPQGRPNTGELFF. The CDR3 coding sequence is TGCGCCAGCAGGCCCCAGGGGCGCCCGAACACCGGGGAGCTGTTTTTT.